Listed here are 3 T cell receptor beta chains from one sample, sequenced in a study of T cells after yellow fever vaccination. TCRdb reprocessed the 5' RACE reads with MiXCR, giving one entry per CDR3 protein. The data contain around 320,000 distinct CDR3 sequences, about 10% of them singletons. The sequenced sample was CD4+ T cells sorted from PBMCs, obtained 5 days after the yellow fever booster vaccination. These receptors all stem from a man in his late teens or twenties who received the YFV17D yellow fever vaccine.

The CDR3 spells CASSFGELANEQFF. CDR3 DNA sequence: TGCGCCAGCAGCTTTGGGGAGCTAGCAAATGAGCAGTTCTTC. The chain couples TRBV5-1 to TRBJ2-1, with D maybe TRBD2 (5 bases). The CDR3 contains 14 residues. CDR1 SGHRS and CDR2 YFSETQ come from the germline V gene. Trimming pared 2 bases from V and 7 bases from J, leaving 13 bases between. Variable domain in full (rest from reference TRBV5-1 and TRBJ2-1): KAGVTQTPRYLIKTRGQQVTLSCSPISGHRSVSWYQQTPGQGLQFLFEYFSETQRNKGNFPGRFSGRQFSNSRSEMNVSTLELGDSALYLCASSFGELANEQFFGPGTRLTVL.

This clonotype was recorded at least ten times. The CDR3 bases are TGTGCCAGCAGTTCCCAGACAGGGGGCTCCTTTTACTATGGCTACACCTTC. Protein product: CASSSQTGGSFYYGYTF. The rearrangement links TRBV28 to TRBJ1-2; TRBD1 agrees at 10 bases. J gave up 3 bases and V 4 bases, and 11 bases lay outside the gene matches. The CDR3 covers 17 residues. Per germline, CDR1 MDHEN and CDR2 SYDVKM.

This clonotype was picked up a small number of times. V usage is TRBV7-2 and J usage is TRBJ2-5, with 8 bases aligning to TRBD2. Trimming cost V 3 bases and J 1 base; bases outside gene matches: 10. From germline, CDR1 is SGHTA and CDR2 FQGNSA. There are 17 residues in the CDR3. The CDR3: CASSFPRIAGSQETQYF. The CDR3 DNA reads as TGTGCCAGCAGCTTTCCTAGGATAGCGGGGAGCCAAGAGACCCAGTACTTC.